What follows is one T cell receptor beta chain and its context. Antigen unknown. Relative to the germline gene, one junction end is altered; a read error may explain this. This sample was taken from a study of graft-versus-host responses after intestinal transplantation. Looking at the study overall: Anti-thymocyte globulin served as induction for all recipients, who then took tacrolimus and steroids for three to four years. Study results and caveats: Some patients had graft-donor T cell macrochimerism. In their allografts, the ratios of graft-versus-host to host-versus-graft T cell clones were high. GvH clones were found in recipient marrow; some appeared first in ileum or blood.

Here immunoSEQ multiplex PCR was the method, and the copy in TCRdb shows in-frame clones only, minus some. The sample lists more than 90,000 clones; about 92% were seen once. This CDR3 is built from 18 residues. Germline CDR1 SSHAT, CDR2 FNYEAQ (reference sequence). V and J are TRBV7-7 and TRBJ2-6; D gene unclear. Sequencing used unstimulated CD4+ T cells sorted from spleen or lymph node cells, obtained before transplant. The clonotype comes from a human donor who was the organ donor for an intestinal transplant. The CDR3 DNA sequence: TGTGCCAGCAGCTCTAAACGTAAGTGCCCAAAGTCGGGCCAACGTCCTGACTTC. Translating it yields CASSSKRKCPKSGQRPDF.